This is a list of T cell receptor beta chains from one sample in a study of cytomegalovirus exposure and HLA in healthy donors. Assay: immunoSEQ multiplex PCR; the TCRdb copy retains only in-frame clones and omits some. The sample yields approximately 210,000 clones, around 90% seen once. Sequencing used PBMCs. The receptors were sampled from a woman younger than 35 in good health and CMV-seronegative. The CDR3 runs from the conserved cysteine through the conserved F or W. D genes are given only for firm matches. Clone size, where shown, is once, few, many, or a class for clones that have expanded.

d_call: TRBD2
v_call: TRBV5-6
j_call: TRBJ2-2
clone_size: .
cdr3_nt: TGTGCCAGCAGCTTGGCCCTAGCGGGAGGATTGGAGCTGTTTTTT
cdr3_aa: CASSLALAGGLELFF

d_call: TRBD2
v_call: TRBV9
j_call: TRBJ2-5
clone_size: .
cdr3_nt: TGTGCCAGCAGCTCCCGTCCGGGGACTAGCGGGCGGTGGGGTGAGACCCAGTACTTC
cdr3_aa: CASSSRPGTSGRWGETQYF

d_call: .
v_call: TRBV19
j_call: TRBJ1-2
clone_size: .
cdr3_nt: TGTGCCAGTAGTACGGACACAGGGCTCCCAGACTATGGCTACACCTTC
cdr3_aa: CASSTDTGLPDYGYTF

d_call: TRBD2
v_call: TRBV4-2
j_call: TRBJ2-3
clone_size: few
cdr3_nt: TGTGCCAGCAGCCAAGTAGCGGGAGAAACAGATACGCAGTATTTT
cdr3_aa: CASSQVAGETDTQYF

d_call: TRBD1
v_call: TRBV28
j_call: TRBJ2-3
clone_size: .
cdr3_nt: TGTGCCAGCAGTTTAGACCGGACAGGGGGCACAGATACGCAGTATTTT
cdr3_aa: CASSLDRTGGTDTQYF

d_call: .
v_call: TRBV28
j_call: TRBJ1-3
clone_size: .
cdr3_nt: TGTGCCAGCAGTTTCGTTTCCGGGGAAAGCTCTGGAAACACCATATATTTT
cdr3_aa: CASSFVSGESSGNTIYF

d_call: TRBD1
v_call: TRBV27
j_call: TRBJ2-5
clone_size: .
cdr3_nt: TGTGCCAGCAGTAACAGGGGCCAAGGGACCCAGTACTTC
cdr3_aa: CASSNRGQGTQYF

d_call: TRBD2
v_call: TRBV7-2
j_call: TRBJ2-3
clone_size: .
cdr3_nt: TGTGCCAGCAGCTTGGGACTAGCGGGATTCACAGATACGCAGTATTTT
cdr3_aa: CASSLGLAGFTDTQYF

d_call: .
v_call: TRBV29-1
j_call: TRBJ2-1
clone_size: .
cdr3_nt: TGCAGCGTTGAAGAGGTGGACTTCGGCAATGAGCAGTTCTTC
cdr3_aa: CSVEEVDFGNEQFF

d_call: TRBD2
v_call: TRBV7-2
j_call: TRBJ2-7
clone_size: .
cdr3_nt: TGTGCCAGCAGCCTCCGTGGGACTAAACTAACCTACGAGCAGTACTTC
cdr3_aa: CASSLRGTKLTYEQYF

d_call: TRBD1
v_call: TRBV6-1
j_call: TRBJ2-7
clone_size: .
cdr3_nt: TGTGCCAGCAGTGAAACCCCGGGACAGGTTTACGAGCAGTACTTC
cdr3_aa: CASSETPGQVYEQYF

d_call: .
v_call: TRBV28
j_call: TRBJ2-5
clone_size: .
cdr3_nt: TGTGCCAGCAGCCATAGCGTGGGGCAAGAGACCCAGTACTTC
cdr3_aa: CASSHSVGQETQYF

d_call: TRBD2
v_call: TRBV5-1
j_call: TRBJ2-1
clone_size: .
cdr3_nt: TGCGCCAGCAGCTTTAGACTAGCGGGTAGCTCCTACAATGAGCAGTTCTTC
cdr3_aa: CASSFRLAGSSYNEQFF

d_call: TRBD1
v_call: TRBV4-1
j_call: TRBJ2-5
clone_size: .
cdr3_nt: TGCGCCAGCAGCCAAGATCGACCTAGGCAGGGGGACCAAGAGACCCAGTACTTC
cdr3_aa: CASSQDRPRQGDQETQYF

d_call: .
v_call: TRBV4-3
j_call: TRBJ2-1
clone_size: few
cdr3_nt: TGCGCCAGCAGCCAAGACAGGGGAGCCTACAATGAGCAGTTCTTC
cdr3_aa: CASSQDRGAYNEQFF

d_call: TRBD2
v_call: TRBV27
j_call: TRBJ2-1
clone_size: once
cdr3_nt: TGTGCCAGCAGTCCTCTCTTGACTAGCACCTACAATGAGCAGTTCTTC
cdr3_aa: CASSPLLTSTYNEQFF

d_call: .
v_call: TRBV6-6
j_call: TRBJ2-3
clone_size: .
cdr3_nt: TGTGCCAGCAGTTCCCCCCTCACAGATACGCAGTATTTT
cdr3_aa: CASSSPLTDTQYF

d_call: .
v_call: TRBV6-5
j_call: TRBJ1-1
clone_size: .
cdr3_nt: TGTGCCAGCAGTTCCAGGGTGACTGAAGCTTTCTTT
cdr3_aa: CASSSRVTEAFF

d_call: .
v_call: TRBV29-1
j_call: TRBJ2-7
clone_size: .
cdr3_nt: TGCAGCGTTGGGTCGGGCTTCGGGAAGGAGCAGTACTTC
cdr3_aa: CSVGSGFGKEQYF

d_call: TRBD2
v_call: TRBV4-3
j_call: TRBJ2-1
clone_size: .
cdr3_nt: TGCGCCAGCAGCCAAGATAGGGCGGGAGGGGCCTACAATGAGCAGTTCTTC
cdr3_aa: CASSQDRAGGAYNEQFF

d_call: .
v_call: TRBV6-1
j_call: TRBJ1-1
clone_size: .
cdr3_nt: TGTGCCAGCGTCAAGGCAGGCCTGAACACTGAAGCTTTCTTT
cdr3_aa: CASVKAGLNTEAFF

d_call: .
v_call: TRBV10-1
j_call: TRBJ2-7
clone_size: once
cdr3_nt: TGCGCCAGCAGTGAGCAACCCCCCGGACAGAGCTACGAGCAGTACTTC
cdr3_aa: CASSEQPPGQSYEQYF

d_call: TRBD2
v_call: TRBV7-9
j_call: TRBJ2-7
clone_size: .
cdr3_nt: TGTGCCAGCAGCCCCCTAGCGGGAGCTTCCTACGAGCAGTACTTC
cdr3_aa: CASSPLAGASYEQYF

d_call: .
v_call: TRBV11-2
j_call: TRBJ2-2
clone_size: .
cdr3_nt: TGTGCCAGCAGCTCCCCCTACCTAGGCGGGCCGAACACCGGGGAGCTGTTTTTT
cdr3_aa: CASSSPYLGGPNTGELFF

d_call: .
v_call: TRBV4-3
j_call: TRBJ2-3
clone_size: .
cdr3_nt: TGCGCCAGCAGCCAAGATTACCGTACTCCAGATACGCAGTATTTT
cdr3_aa: CASSQDYRTPDTQYF

d_call: TRBD2
v_call: TRBV28
j_call: TRBJ2-7
clone_size: .
cdr3_nt: TGTGCCAGCAGTTTTGTGGGTGGGAGGGGCTACGAGCAGTACTTC
cdr3_aa: CASSFVGGRGYEQYF

d_call: .
v_call: TRBV2
j_call: TRBJ1-1
clone_size: .
cdr3_nt: TGTGCCAGCAGTGAACAGGGGCCAATGAACACTGAAGCTTTCTTT
cdr3_aa: CASSEQGPMNTEAFF

d_call: .
v_call: TRBV5-6
j_call: TRBJ2-5
clone_size: .
cdr3_nt: TGTGCCAGCAGCCTCCGCCAGGGCGTTCCTGTCCAAGAGACCCAGTACTTC
cdr3_aa: CASSLRQGVPVQETQYF

d_call: .
v_call: TRBV7-8
j_call: TRBJ2-7
clone_size: .
cdr3_nt: TGTGCCAGCAGCTTAGTGAGGGCATCCCCCTACGAGCAGTACTTC
cdr3_aa: CASSLVRASPYEQYF

d_call: TRBD1
v_call: TRBV27
j_call: TRBJ1-1
clone_size: .
cdr3_nt: TGTGCCAGCAGTTTTGCACCGGGGACAGCTGAAGCTTTCTTT
cdr3_aa: CASSFAPGTAEAFF

d_call: .
v_call: TRBV7-6
j_call: TRBJ2-7
clone_size: .
cdr3_nt: TGTGCCAGCAGCTTAGGTACAGGATCCTACGAGCAGTACTTC
cdr3_aa: CASSLGTGSYEQYF

d_call: .
v_call: TRBV11-1
j_call: TRBJ2-1
clone_size: .
cdr3_nt: TGTGCCAGCAGCTTAGTAGGCGGGATTTACAATGAGCAGTTCTTC
cdr3_aa: CASSLVGGIYNEQFF

d_call: TRBD2
v_call: TRBV30
j_call: TRBJ2-3
clone_size: .
cdr3_nt: TGTGCCTGGACTAGCGGGAGTAGGGTAGATACGCAGTATTTT
cdr3_aa: CAWTSGSRVDTQYF

d_call: TRBD2
v_call: TRBV28
j_call: TRBJ2-1
clone_size: .
cdr3_nt: TGTGCCAGCACCGCCCTAGGGACTAGCGAAGATGAGCAGTTCTTC
cdr3_aa: CASTALGTSEDEQFF

d_call: .
v_call: TRBV30
j_call: TRBJ1-1
clone_size: .
cdr3_nt: TGTGCCTGGAGTGTAGGGGGATTGAACACTGAAGCTTTCTTT
cdr3_aa: CAWSVGGLNTEAFF

d_call: TRBD2
v_call: TRBV6-1
j_call: TRBJ2-5
clone_size: many
cdr3_nt: TGTGCCAGCAGTGAAACGGGCGGGAGTGGCGGCGAGACCCAGTACTTC
cdr3_aa: CASSETGGSGGETQYF

d_call: TRBD2
v_call: TRBV5-5
j_call: TRBJ2-3
clone_size: .
cdr3_nt: TGTGCCAGCGGGACTAGCGGGAGCCCAGATACGCAGTATTTT
cdr3_aa: CASGTSGSPDTQYF

d_call: .
v_call: TRBV5-6
j_call: TRBJ1-1
clone_size: .
cdr3_nt: TGTGCCAGCAGCTCCTACCGGGACACTTACACTGAAGCTTTCTTT
cdr3_aa: CASSSYRDTYTEAFF